A single sample gave rise to the 25 T cell receptor beta chains below, sequenced in a study of cytomegalovirus exposure and HLA in healthy donors. PCR amplification relied on 60 Vbeta primers (plus 13 Jbeta primers). This table comes from immunoSEQ multiplex PCR, and its TCRdb copy is limited to in-frame clones, with some not included. The sample has 95,000 to 150,000 clones; 66% are singletons. The sequencing input was PBMCs. These receptors all stem from a man between 18 and 29 years old in good health and CMV-seronegative.

The chain couples TRBV23-1 to TRBJ2-5; TRBD2 is a possible D gene (7 bases). TRBV23-1 is classed as an ORF, of uncertain function. The CDR3 runs 18 residues. With 0 bases removed from V and 4 bases from J, the gap between germline ends came to 21 bases. CDR3 sequence: CASSQSRTGGDPRETQYF. In nucleotides, the CDR3 is TGCGCCAGCAGTCAATCGAGGACGGGGGGCGACCCTCGAGAGACCCAGTACTTC.

A single count supports this clone. The CDR3 spells CASSVLGGRGTDTQYF. CDR3 in DNA: TGTGCCAGTAGTGTCCTCGGGGGACGAGGGACAGATACGCAGTATTTT. V and J are TRBV19 and TRBJ2-3; TRBD2 might be the D (6 bases). Germline CDR1 reads LNHDA; CDR2 reads SQIVND (reference sequence). This CDR3 comprises 16 residues. V was trimmed by 5 bases and J by 3 bases, leaving 18 bases between them.

DNA of the CDR3: TGTGCCAGCAGCAAAAACAGGTTGAATGCGAACAATGAGCAGTTCTTC. Translating it yields CASSKNRLNANNEQFF. The rearrangement uses TRBV7-9 and TRBJ2-1; possible D gene TRBD1, 5 bases. The CDR3 consists of 16 residues. V was pared by 5 bases and J by 5 bases, with 19 bases between. The germline V gene encodes CDR1 SEHNR and CDR2 FQNEAQ (reference sequence).

This clone turned up a few times. The chain combines TRBV7-2 with TRBJ2-3, with 10 bases that match TRBD2. The CDR3 is 15 residues long. V shed 11 bases, J shed 10 bases, and the junction held 18 bases outside the gene matches. CDR1 SGHTA and CDR2 FQGNSA come from the germline V gene. DNA of the CDR3: TGTGCCTCCACCCCAAGGGCTAGCGGGAGTCTTCCGCAGTATTTT. Translation gives CASTPRASGSLPQYF.

This chain uses TRBV7-9 with TRBJ2-7; 9 bases are shared with TRBD1. The length of the CDR3 is 14 residues. Unmatched junction bases numbered 7, after V lost 5 bases and J lost 5 bases. CDR1 is SEHNR and CDR2 is FQNEAQ in the germline V gene (reference sequence). The CDR3 sequence is CASSGAGDRDEQYF. CDR3 nucleotide sequence: TGTGCCAGCAGCGGGGCCGGGGACAGGGACGAGCAGTACTTC.

This chain uses TRBV7-8 with TRBJ1-3, with TRBD1 matching over 7 bases. Germline V gene sequence: CDR1 SGHVS, CDR2 FQNEAQ. V was pared by 1 base and J by 1 base, with 1 base of the junction left unmatched. The CDR3 spans 15 residues. CDR3 coding DNA: TGTGCCAGCAGCTTAGTGACAGGGTCTGGAAACACCATATATTTT. It is translated as CASSLVTGSGNTIYF.

This chain joins TRBV5-1 and TRBJ2-3; 8 bases line up with TRBD2. Per the germline V gene, CDR1 is SGHRS and CDR2 is YFSETQ. This CDR3 has 16 amino acids. V was pared by 0 bases and J by 6 bases, with 9 bases of the junction left unmatched. DNA of the CDR3: TGCGCCAGCAGCTTGGTTGCGGGAGGATCGGCGGATACGCAGTATTTT. As protein: CASSLVAGGSADTQYF. The full variable domain, in which reference TRBV5-1 and TRBJ2-3 provide the parts outside the CDR3, is KAGVTQTPRYLIKTRGQQVTLSCSPISGHRSVSWYQQTPGQGLQFLFEYFSETQRNKGNFPGRFSGRQFSNSRSEMNVSTLELGDSALYLCASSLVAGGSADTQYFGPGTRLTVL.

V gene TRBV7-8 combines with J gene TRBJ2-5; maybe TRBD2 (7 bases). The germline V gene encodes CDR1 SGHVS and CDR2 FQNEAQ. The CDR3 spans 14 residues. The ends were cut back, 6 bases at V and 6 bases at J, with 17 bases in the middle. The CDR3 nucleotides are TGTGCCAGCAGGGCCCCGGGGGGCTTGAAGACCCAGTACTTC. As protein: CASRAPGGLKTQYF.

This clone was seen more than once but under ten times. The V call is TRBV7-7, the J call TRBJ2-1, with 7 bases identical to TRBD2. This CDR3 region has 17 residues. Germline V CDR1 and CDR2: SSHAT, FNYEAQ (reference sequence). The junction had 15 bases not matched to a gene; V was cut back by 0 bases and J by 10 bases. CDR3 bases: TGTGCCAGCAGCTTAGCCCGGGCTAGCGGAGGGACCGAGGAGCAGTTCTTC. It encodes CASSLARASGGTEEQFF.

The chain couples TRBV30 to TRBJ1-5; D perhaps matches TRBD1 (6 bases). This CDR3 is 13 amino acids long. The V gene's germline CDR1 is GTSNPN and CDR2 SVGIG (reference sequence). Trimming pared 3 bases from V and 7 bases from J, leaving 13 bases between. CDR3 coding DNA: TGTGCCTGGAGGGAACAGGGCCGCCAGCCCCAGCATTTT. Amino acid sequence: CAWREQGRQPQHF.

The chain's CDR3 is CASSLATSGGPGTQYF. The CDR3 nucleotides are TGTGCCAGCAGCCTCGCGACTAGCGGGGGGCCCGGGACCCAGTACTTC. This chain joins TRBV7-9 and TRBJ2-5; 13 nucleotides agree with TRBD2. From germline, CDR1 is SEHNR and CDR2 FQNEAQ (reference sequence). CDR3 length: 16 residues. V was clipped by 5 bases and J by 7 bases; unmatched bases: 10.

The CDR3, as DNA: TGTGCCTGGAGTGTTGCAGGGCCCAGATATCAGCCCCAGCATTTT. Translated, it gives CAWSVAGPRYQPQHF. The chain recombines TRBV30 with TRBJ1-5, with D possibly matching TRBD1 (5 bases). CDR1 and CDR2 (germline): GTSNPN, SVGIG (reference sequence). V lost 0 bases to trimming and J lost 5 bases, with 14 bases between them. The CDR3 loop spans 15 amino acids.

This chain connects TRBV29-1 to TRBJ2-7, with D possibly matching TRBD2 (5 bases). This CDR3 contains 10 residues. V lost 5 bases and J 5 bases, leaving 7 bases between the germline ends. Germline lookup yields CDR1 SQVTM and CDR2 ANQGSEA. The CDR3 loop is CSVKGDEQYF. As DNA, the CDR3 is TGCAGCGTTAAGGGAGACGAGCAGTACTTC.

The chain employs TRBV4-2 and TRBJ2-5; 10 bases are a match to TRBD2. This CDR3 region has 18 residues. Per the germline V gene, CDR1 is LGHNA and CDR2 is YNFKEQ. V shed 1 base, J shed 1 base, and the junction held 9 bases outside the gene matches. This CDR3 reads CASSQGLAGVKGQETQYF. In DNA form, the CDR3 reads TGTGCCAGCAGCCAAGGCCTAGCGGGAGTTAAGGGCCAAGAGACCCAGTACTTC.

This clone was counted a few times. This rearrangement joins TRBV4-2 to TRBJ1-2, with 9 bases that match TRBD1. J lost 7 bases, V lost 3 bases, and 9 bases had no gene match. Germline CDR1 and CDR2: LGHNA and YNFKEQ. The CDR3 consists of 15 residues. CDR3 sequence: CASSQGQGLFSGYTF. The CDR3 DNA sequence: TGTGCCAGCAGCCAGGGACAGGGACTATTCTCTGGCTACACCTTC.

This clone has just one count. Here the CDR3 DNA reads TGTGCCAGCAGCCGCCCGTCAGGCACTAGCGGGCCTAACGAGCAGTACTTC. It specifies CASSRPSGTSGPNEQYF. The rearrangement uses TRBV7-6 and TRBJ2-7, with 9 nucleotides matching TRBD2. Germline CDR1 reads SGHVS; CDR2 reads FNYEAQ. This CDR3 spans 17 amino acids. V was clipped by 5 bases and J by 5 bases; unmatched bases: 16.

This clone was observed a handful of times. The chain uses TRBV5-1 and TRBJ2-5; TRBD1 might be the D (6 bases). The DNA end is more similar to TRBJ2-7, so the J call may be wrong. The CDR3 runs 14 residues. Germline V lookup: CDR1 SGHRS, CDR2 YFSETQ. The CDR3 sequence: CASSLGTTVYEQYF. The CDR3 DNA follows: TGCGCCAGCAGCTTAGGGACAACGGTCTACGAGCAGTACTTC.

V gene TRBV5-1 combines with J gene TRBJ2-2; 7 bases agree with TRBD1. Trimming took 6 bases from V and 0 from J; bases not matched to a gene: 5. The CDR3 length is 15 residues. Germline lookup yields CDR1 SGHRS and CDR2 YFSETQ. This chain's CDR3 is CASTRDSPNTGELFF. Here the CDR3 DNA reads TGCGCCAGCACCCGGGACAGCCCGAACACCGGGGAGCTGTTTTTT.

This sequence joins TRBV7-6 and TRBJ2-7, with 8 bases matching TRBD1. This CDR3 has 14 amino acids. Germline CDR1 is SGHVS and CDR2 is FNYEAQ. J lost 4 bases, V lost 4 bases, and 6 bases had no gene match. CDR3: CASSSQGARYEQYF. Written as DNA, the CDR3 is TGTGCCAGCAGCTCCCAGGGGGCGCGATACGAGCAGTACTTC.

The chain combines TRBV7-9 with TRBJ2-2; D perhaps matches TRBD1 (6 bases). This CDR3 is built from 16 residues. Per the germline V gene, CDR1 is SEHNR and CDR2 is FQNEAQ (reference sequence). Trimming pared 4 bases from V and 7 bases from J, leaving 19 bases between. The CDR3, as DNA: TGTGCCAGCAGCTCACCCGGGACATCAGAGAACGGGGAGCTGTTTTTT. Amino acids: CASSSPGTSENGELFF.

The rearrangement uses TRBV11-2 and TRBJ2-1, with TRBD2 identical over 12 bases. The germline V gene has CDR1 SGHAT and CDR2 FQNNGV. V lost 5 bases and J lost 2; bases outside the gene matches: 7. This CDR3 is built from 17 residues. As DNA, the CDR3 is TGTGCCAGCAGCCCCAGACTAGCGGGAGCCCCCTACAATGAGCAGTTCTTC. It is translated as CASSPRLAGAPYNEQFF.

This clone was recorded only once. The J gene is TRBJ2-7, the V gene TRBV11-2; D is perhaps TRBD1 (6 bases). There are 16 residues in the CDR3. Trimming took off 3 bases at V and 4 bases at J, with 19 bases between the two ends. CDR1 and CDR2 from the germline V gene are SGHAT and FQNNGV. The CDR3 nucleotides read TGTGCCAGCAGCTTCACCTGGGCAGGGGATCGGTACGAGCAGTACTTC. This translates into CASSFTWAGDRYEQYF.

This clone was counted between two and nine times. This chain links TRBV9 with TRBJ2-7, with D perhaps TRBD2 (6 bases). V lost 4 bases and J 0 bases, leaving 8 bases between the germline ends. The CDR3 has 13 residues. Germline V gives CDR1 SGDLS, CDR2 YYNGEE. CDR3 sequence reads: CASSRGLSYEQYF. The CDR3, as DNA: TGTGCCAGCAGCCGGGGACTCTCCTACGAGCAGTACTTC.

V gene TRBV7-6 combines with J gene TRBJ2-3, with 12 bases aligning to TRBD2. This CDR3 has 18 amino acids. V gave up 1 base and J gave up 0 bases; unmatched junction bases: 5. Germline CDR1 reads SGHVS; CDR2 reads FNYEAQ. CDR3 nucleotide sequence: TGTGCCAGCAGCTTAGGTCTAGCGGGAGGGCCTAGCACAGATACGCAGTATTTT. Encoded protein: CASSLGLAGGPSTDTQYF.

The V and J genes are TRBV7-9 and TRBJ1-2, with D unclear. The V end was cut by 2 bases, the J end by 3 bases, with 10 bases between. The germline V gene has CDR1 SEHNR and CDR2 FQNEAQ (reference sequence). The CDR3 has 14 residues. The CDR3 here is CASSLSGYYYGYTF. The CDR3 DNA follows: TGTGCCAGCAGCTTATCAGGTTACTACTATGGCTACACCTTC.